This is a list of T cell receptor beta chains from one sample in a study of blood T cell repertoires in COVID-19. The protocol was immunoSEQ multiplex PCR, while the TCRdb copy is restricted to in-frame clones and leaves out a portion. Among some 98,000 clones, 75% to 90% were seen once, and the ten largest hold over 15%. Sequenced sample: peripheral blood. The source of these receptors is a human donor in a cohort sampled during active COVID-19. Both conserved end residues are part of each CDR3. The order of the fields is CDR3 DNA, CDR3 protein, CDR3 length, clone size, V gene, J gene, D gene. A D gene is named only where the DNA matches it firmly. Expanded clones get a size class; other rows say once, few or many, or leave the size out.

TGTGCCACCAGTGACCCCCGGACAGGCCGCTCCTACGAGCAGTACTTC	CATSDPRTGRSYEQYF	16	NA	TRBV24-1	TRBJ2-7	TRBD1
TGTGCCATCAGTGAGTCGAGGCAGCTACCCTACGAGCAGTACTTC	CAISESRQLPYEQYF	15	NA	TRBV10-3	TRBJ2-7	NA
TGCGCCAGCAGCTTGGGATCGACTAGCGGGTACGAGCAGTACTTC	CASSLGSTSGYEQYF	15	NA	TRBV5-1	TRBJ2-7	TRBD2
TGCGCCAGCACCCTGGACGGACGGGAGGTTTCAGAGACCCAGTACTTC	CASTLDGREVSETQYF	16	NA	TRBV5-1	TRBJ2-5	TRBD2
TGTGCCAGCAGGCCGGGACACACTAGCAATCAGCCCCAGCATTTT	CASRPGHTSNQPQHF	15	NA	TRBV28	TRBJ1-5	NA
TGTGTAATGGGGGGGGTTTACGAGCAGTACTTC	CVMGGVYEQYF	11	NA	TRBV30	TRBJ2-7	TRBD2
TGTGCCAGCAGCGAGGACCCCGGTCTAGCGGCCGCAGATACGCAGTATTTT	CASSEDPGLAAADTQYF	17	NA	TRBV9	TRBJ2-3	TRBD2
TGTGCCAGTAGTTCCAGCTCAGGGATTAACTATGGCTACACCTTC	CASSSSSGINYGYTF	15	NA	TRBV19	TRBJ1-2	NA
TGTGCCAGCCATACTACGGGGAACACCGGGGAGCTGTTTTTT	CASHTTGNTGELFF	14	NA	TRBV5-4	TRBJ2-2	NA
TGTGCCATCACCGAGGGACAGGATGTTGGCTACACCTTC	CAITEGQDVGYTF	13	NA	TRBV10-3	TRBJ1-2	TRBD1
TGCGCCAGCAGTGTTAGTCTCTCTGGGGCCAACGTCCTGACTTTC	CASSVSLSGANVLTF	15	NA	TRBV5-1	TRBJ2-6	NA
TGTGCCAGCAGTCCCTCAGATAGGGGGCACGGCTACACCTTC	CASSPSDRGHGYTF	14	NA	TRBV28	TRBJ1-2	TRBD1
TGTGCCAGCAGTGGCCTTAGCGGGAGGTCGACAGATACGCAGTATTTT	CASSGLSGRSTDTQYF	16	NA	TRBV6-1	TRBJ2-3	TRBD2
TGTGCCAGCAGCCCCTCGGCGGGAGGCGGGGGATACGAGCAGTACTTC	CASSPSAGGGGYEQYF	16	once	TRBV28	TRBJ2-7	TRBD2
TGTGCCAGCAGCCTAGAATCCTACGAGCAGTACTTC	CASSLESYEQYF	12	NA	TRBV2	TRBJ2-7	NA
TGTGCCAGTTCCTCGGACAGCTATCAGCCCCAGCATTTT	CASSSDSYQPQHF	13	NA	TRBV19	TRBJ1-5	NA
TGCGCCAGCAGTCAATCGGAGGGTCCGGCGAACGACGAGCAGTACTTC	CASSQSEGPANDEQYF	16	NA	TRBV23-1	TRBJ2-7	NA
TGCGCCAGCAGTGGGGACAACCAAAAACTGTTTTTT	CASSGDNQKLFF	12	NA	TRBV10-2	TRBJ1-4	NA
TGTGCCTGGAGCCGGGCCACCCTAGCGGGTGAAAAACTGTTTTTT	CAWSRATLAGEKLFF	15	NA	TRBV30	TRBJ1-4	NA
TGTGCCAGCAGCTTAGCCGCCCGGACAAACAGTGAAGCTTTCTTT	CASSLAARTNSEAFF	15	NA	TRBV11-2	TRBJ1-1	NA
TGTGCCACCAGTTATGGCGGGGCTAGCGGGTACAATGAGCAGTTCTTC	CATSYGGASGYNEQFF	16	NA	TRBV24-1	TRBJ2-1	TRBD2
TGTGCCACCAGCAGAGATAAGTGGGCGTCGAGCAATCAGCCCCAGCATTTT	CATSRDKWASSNQPQHF	17	few	TRBV15	TRBJ1-5	NA
TGTGCCAGTCGCGTCCTCAATCAGCCCCAGCATTTT	CASRVLNQPQHF	12	NA	TRBV19	TRBJ1-5	NA
TGTGCCTGGAGTGTATCCGGGAGGCAACAAGAGACCCAGTACTTC	CAWSVSGRQQETQYF	15	few	TRBV30	TRBJ2-5	TRBD2
TGTGCCAGTAGTACCTCCGGGCCCCCAGGGAATGAGCAGTTCTTC	CASSTSGPPGNEQFF	15	NA	TRBV19	TRBJ2-1	NA
TGTGCCATCAGCCCCGACAGGGGGATAAGCTATGGCTACACCTTC	CAISPDRGISYGYTF	15	NA	TRBV10-3	TRBJ1-2	TRBD1
TGTGCCAGCAGGGGACTAGCGGGACGGCGGGAGACCCAGTACTTC	CASRGLAGRRETQYF	15	NA	TRBV6-5	TRBJ2-5	TRBD2
TGTGCCAGCACAAGCTCGGGGTCTGAAGCTTTCTTT	CASTSSGSEAFF	12	NA	TRBV25-1	TRBJ1-1	NA
TGTGCCAGCAGTTACAGAACAGGGAGGGTCTACGAGCAGTACTTC	CASSYRTGRVYEQYF	15	NA	TRBV6-5	TRBJ2-7	NA
TGTGCCAGCAGCAAACTAGCGGGAGTACGAGATACGCAGTATTTT	CASSKLAGVRDTQYF	15	NA	TRBV7-9	TRBJ2-3	TRBD2
TGTGCCAGCAGATCAGCGAACAGGGAGATATGGTCAGATACGCAGTATTTT	CASRSANREIWSDTQYF	17	NA	TRBV27	TRBJ2-3	NA
TGTGCCAGCTCACCCCAGGGGGCTGTGTCTAACACTGAAGCTTTCTTT	CASSPQGAVSNTEAFF	16	once	TRBV18	TRBJ1-1	TRBD1
TGTGCCAGCAGCTTGAAGGGGTCCCCTGAAGCTTTCTTT	CASSLKGSPEAFF	13	NA	TRBV5-4	TRBJ1-1	NA
TGTGCCAGCGGGAAGGGACACTCTGGGGCCAACGTCCTGACTTTC	CASGKGHSGANVLTF	15	NA	TRBV9	TRBJ2-6	NA
TGTGCCAGCAGTGCCAGACAGCCCACGGCCCAGCATTTT	CASSARQPTAQHF	13	few	TRBV12-3/TRBV12-4	TRBJ1-5	NA
TGTGCCAGCAGGGCAGCGGACTACACTGAAGCTTTCTTT	CASRAADYTEAFF	13	NA	TRBV3-1/TRBV3-2	TRBJ1-1	NA
TGTGCCAGCAGCATCCGGGGGGTAGGGTGGTTCTTC	CASSIRGVGWFF	12	NA	TRBV21-1	TRBJ2-1	NA
TGTGCCAGCAGCTTATCATTTAGCTACAATGAGCAGTTCTTC	CASSLSFSYNEQFF	14	once	TRBV7-9	TRBJ2-1	NA
TGTGCCAGCAGTTCGAGGACAGGGCCTTCTTTCTTT	CASSSRTGPSFF	12	NA	TRBV12-3/TRBV12-4	TRBJ1-1	TRBD1
TGTGCCAGCAGTCTAATGGGAGGGGACACTGAAGCTTTCTTT	CASSLMGGDTEAFF	14	once	TRBV28	TRBJ1-1	NA
TGTGCCAGCAACCCGGGACAGCCTAATTCACCCCTCCACTTT	CASNPGQPNSPLHF	14	once	TRBV27	TRBJ1-6	TRBD1